This T cell receptor (beta chain) was retrieved from a study of T cells after yellow fever vaccination. Study information: Preparation used SMART-Seq v4 Ultra Low Input for the low-cell-number fractions.

Whole-study results and caveats: Peaking on day 5 versus 15, the secondary response was faster but weaker. Among primary-vaccination clones, most reappeared after the booster, at around 97% for CD4 and around 90% for CD8.

Points on this clonotype: Its antigen is undetermined.

Conversion of TCR transcripts into cDNA relied on 5'RACE template switching, which added a universal primer site and UMIs. TCRdb called the 5' RACE reads again in MiXCR, with one record for every CDR3 protein. The sample yields about 630,000 distinct CDR3 sequences, about 12% seen once. Germline lookup yields CDR1 SGHTA and CDR2 FQGTGA. This CDR3 has 16 amino acids. V was pared by 5 bases and J by 4 bases, with 11 bases of the junction left unmatched. This TCR derives from a man aged 30 to 39 who received the YFV17D yellow fever vaccine. The material sequenced was PBMCs, taken on the day of the yellow fever booster vaccination. The chain couples TRBV7-3 to TRBJ2-1, with 7 positions matching TRBD2. CDR3 DNA sequence: TGTGCCAGCAGCCCCCAAGGACTAGGGGCATACAATGAGCAGTTCTTC. Protein: CASSPQGLGAYNEQFF.